These 4 T cell receptor beta chains share one sample of origin, sequenced in a study of siplizumab effects on memory and regulatory T cells. Repertoires were generated with immunoSEQ multiplex PCR, while TCRdb's copy carries only in-frame clones and drops some. Of roughly 70,000 clones in the sample, roughly 93% were seen once. Sample: CD8+ T cells sorted from blood. These receptors were collected from a human donor in good health.

This chain links TRBV5-1 with TRBJ2-7; TRBD2 might be the D (6 bases). This CDR3 contains 15 residues. With 4 bases removed from V and 5 bases from J, the gap between germline ends came to 19 bases. Germline assignment: CDR1 SGHRS and CDR2 YFSETQ. The CDR3 sequence: CASSEEGRPRDEQYF. DNA for the CDR3: TGCGCCAGCAGCGAGGAGGGACGGCCCAGGGACGAGCAGTACTTC.

The J gene is TRBJ1-1, the V gene TRBV9; D is perhaps TRBD1 (5 bases). The ends were cut back, 6 bases at V and 6 bases at J, with 15 bases in the middle. Germline loops: CDR1 SGDLS, CDR2 YYNGEE. The CDR3 is made up of 13 amino acids. The CDR3: CASTRGGDAEAFF. DNA of the CDR3: TGTGCCAGCACTCGGGGAGGGGACGCTGAAGCTTTCTTT.

The rearrangement uses TRBV7-6 and TRBJ2-7; D not resolved. The ends were cut back, 5 bases at V and 5 bases at J, with 16 bases in the middle. Germline CDR1 reads SGHVS; CDR2 reads FNYEAQ. CDR3 length: 14 amino acids. CDR3 bases: TGTGCCAGCAGCCTGGCGGCCGACCCCGACGAGCAGTACTTC. Amino acid sequence: CASSLAADPDEQYF.

V usage is TRBV6-1 and J usage is TRBJ1-1; D perhaps matches TRBD1 (5 bases). There are 13 residues in the CDR3. CDR1 and CDR2 from the germline V gene are MNHNS and SASEGT. V was pared by 7 bases and J by 0 bases, with 9 bases between. CDR3 residues: CASIRGLNTEAFF. The CDR3 region has the DNA TGTGCCAGCATAAGGGGTTTGAACACTGAAGCTTTCTTT.